This T cell receptor beta chain was identified during a study of shared T cell receptors in the human thymus. CDR3 length equals 16 residues. The germline CDR1 and CDR2 sequences are MGHDK and SYGVNS. The J segment lost 3 bases and the V segment lost 4 bases, leaving 10 bases of the junction unmatched. Assay: immunoSEQ multiplex PCR; the TCRdb copy retains only in-frame clones and omits some. Of approximately 660,000 clones in the sample, over 75% were seen once. These records were also assigned to another study, of human thymus T cells. From that study: It was healthy Finnish infants having corrective surgery for congenital heart defects who were the donors. It was from resections taken during corrective heart surgery that the thymus tissue came. In thymic and blood repertoires alike, V and J usage looked biased.

The receptor was derived from a boy in the first two years of life with a congenital heart defect. Specimen: thymocytes. V is TRBV25-1 and J is TRBJ2-5; 8 positions match TRBD1. The CDR3 nucleotides are TGTGCCAGCAGTGTGGGCCGGCAGGGGGCTAAAGAGACCCAGTACTTC. Translation: CASSVGRQGAKETQYF.